Following are 30 T cell receptor beta chains from one sample sequenced in a study of OX40 agonist ivuxolimab in advanced cancers. This table comes from immunoSEQ multiplex PCR, and its TCRdb copy is limited to in-frame clones, with some not included. Of over 65,000 clones in the sample, roughly 90% were seen once. This specimen was CD4+ or CD8+ T cells sorted from blood, taken in a trial of the OX40 agonist ivuxolimab. The source of these receptors is an adult with an advanced solid tumor such as melanoma, head and neck, liver or kidney cancer.

This clone was recorded once. The chain employs TRBV6-5 and TRBJ2-7; 10 bases agree with TRBD1. CDR1 and CDR2 from the germline V gene are MNHEY and SVGAGI. This CDR3 has 14 residues. The V gene end was trimmed by 2 bases and the J gene end by 2 bases; junction bases not matched to a gene: 0. The CDR3 region has the DNA TGTGCCAGCAGTTACGGGACAGGGGCCTACGAGCAGTACTTC. Amino acids: CASSYGTGAYEQYF.

The gene calls are TRBV4-1 and TRBJ2-5; a possible D gene is TRBD1 (5 bases). Germline V gene sequence: CDR1 MGHRA, CDR2 YSYEKL. This CDR3 region has 15 residues. Trimming shortened V by 1 base and J by 4 bases, and 13 bases separated the two germline ends. The CDR3 protein is CASSQVFQGRETQYF. The CDR3 nucleotides read TGCGCCAGCAGCCAAGTTTTTCAGGGTAGAGAGACCCAGTACTTC.

This rearrangement joins TRBV5-1 to TRBJ2-7; the match to TRBD2 covers 14 bases. The CDR3 sequence is 15 residues long. Trimming took 3 bases from V and 3 from J; bases not matched to a gene: 2. Germline-derived CDR1 and CDR2 are SGHRS and YFSETQ. In DNA, the CDR3 is TGCGCCAGCAGCTGGACTAGCGGGGGGCACTACGAGCAGTACTTC. Translated, it gives CASSWTSGGHYEQYF. The variable domain in full, with the rest retrieved from reference TRBV5-1 and TRBJ2-7, is KAGVTQTPRYLIKTRGQQVTLSCSPISGHRSVSWYQQTPGQGLQFLFEYFSETQRNKGNFPGRFSGRQFSNSRSEMNVSTLELGDSALYLCASSWTSGGHYEQYFGPGTRLTVT.

The rearrangement uses TRBV27 and TRBJ2-3, with 7 bases fitting TRBD1. From germline, CDR1 is MNHEY and CDR2 SMNVEV (reference sequence). Trimming cost V 3 bases and J 2 bases; bases outside gene matches: 5. The CDR3 contains 15 residues. The CDR3 coding sequence is TGTGCCAGCAGTTTCGATACAGGGGACACAGATACGCAGTATTTT. This translates into CASSFDTGDTDTQYF.

The chain couples TRBV5-5 to TRBJ2-7; no clear D. Looked up from germline, CDR1 is SGHKS and CDR2 is YYEKEE (reference sequence). V dropped 1 base and J dropped 4 bases, with 6 bases sitting between them. The CDR3 totals 12 residues. In nucleotides, the CDR3 is TGTGCCAGCAGCTTGAACGAATACGAGCAGTACTTC. It specifies CASSLNEYEQYF.

The V call is TRBV9, the J call TRBJ2-7; TRBD1 aligns across 7 bases. CDR1 SGDLS and CDR2 YYNGEE come from the germline V gene. This CDR3 is built from 13 residues. Trimming removed 5 bases from V and 0 bases from J; junction bases left unmatched: 2. This chain's CDR3 is CASRGQSSYEQYF. The CDR3 region has the DNA TGTGCCAGCAGGGGACAGAGCTCCTACGAGCAGTACTTC.

The rearrangement uses TRBV5-5 and TRBJ1-5, with TRBD1 matching over 11 bases. The CDR3 loop spans 15 amino acids. Trimming cost V 3 bases and J 6 bases; bases outside gene matches: 5. The V gene's germline CDR1 is SGHKS and CDR2 YYEKEE (reference sequence). The CDR3 here is CASSWTGGDGQPQHF. The CDR3 nucleotides read TGTGCCAGCAGCTGGACAGGGGGCGACGGTCAGCCCCAGCATTTT. The full variable domain, with the rest looked up from reference TRBV5-5 and TRBJ1-5, is DAGVTQSPTHLIKTRGQQVTLRCSPISGHKSVSWYQQVLGQGPQFIFQYYEKEERGRGNFPDRFSARQFPNYSSELNVNALLLGDSALYLCASSWTGGDGQPQHFGDGTRLSIL.

The sample holds a few counts of this clone. This chain connects TRBV13 to TRBJ1-1; 7 bases line up with TRBD1. Per germline, CDR1 PRHDT and CDR2 FYEKMQ (reference sequence). This CDR3 is 15 amino acids long. V was pared by 4 bases and J by 2 bases, with 7 bases of the junction left unmatched. The CDR3: CASSSDRVTNTEAFF. CDR3 DNA: TGTGCCAGCAGCTCAGACAGGGTAACTAACACTGAAGCTTTCTTT.

The chain has TRBV13 and TRBJ2-7, with a possible D match to TRBD2 (6 bases). Trimming cost V 3 bases and J 3 bases, with 18 bases left between them. CDR1 PRHDT and CDR2 FYEKMQ come from the germline V gene (reference sequence). This CDR3 contains 16 residues. DNA for the CDR3: TGTGCCAGCAGCTTGGGGCGGCGGGACGGCCTCTACGAGCAGTACTTC. Amino acid sequence: CASSLGRRDGLYEQYF.

The chain has TRBV4-3 and TRBJ2-2, with 7 positions matching TRBD2. CDR3 size: 15 residues. J was trimmed by 5 bases and V by 4 bases; bases with no gene match: 7. CDR1 is LGHNA, CDR2 YSLEER, per germline. The CDR3 DNA sequence: TGCGCCAGCAGCCGCGACACTAGCGAAACCGGGGAGCTGTTTTTT. It specifies CASSRDTSETGELFF.

The CDR3 is CASSSRDGAEGEQFF. The CDR3 DNA sequence: TGTGCCAGCAGCTCCCGGGACGGGGCGGAGGGTGAGCAGTTCTTC. The V and J genes are TRBV11-3 and TRBJ2-1, with a weak D call TRBD2 (6 bases). The germline V gene has CDR1 SGHNT and CDR2 YENEEA. The CDR3 is made up of 15 amino acids. V was trimmed by 4 bases and J by 9 bases, leaving 19 bases between them.

The chain couples TRBV4-3 to TRBJ1-1, with 9 bases matching TRBD1. V shed 1 base and J 7 bases; nucleotides not matched to a gene: 16. The CDR3 has 18 amino acids. Per the germline V gene, CDR1 is LGHNA and CDR2 is YSLEER. The CDR3 sequence is CASSQVLRDRVPSSEAFF. CDR3 in DNA: TGCGCCAGCAGCCAAGTTTTAAGGGACAGGGTCCCTTCAAGTGAAGCTTTCTTT.

J is TRBJ1-5 and V is TRBV4-1; D remains ambiguous. The CDR3 consists of 16 residues. V lost 1 base and J 4 bases, leaving 14 bases between the germline ends. Germline values: CDR1 MGHRA, CDR2 YSYEKL. The CDR3 protein is CASSQGVGAPNQPQHF. The CDR3 nucleotides are TGCGCCAGCAGCCAAGGAGTGGGTGCCCCAAATCAGCCCCAGCATTTT.

In DNA, the CDR3 is TGTGCCAGCAGGGCGGGCCACTCCTACGAGCAGTACTTC. Its protein is CASRAGHSYEQYF. V and J are TRBV5-4 and TRBJ2-7; tentatively, D is TRBD2 (5 bases). CDR3 size: 13 residues. CDR1 and CDR2 from the germline V gene are SGHNT and YYREEE (reference sequence). V was shortened by 5 bases and J by 0 bases, with 9 bases between the two germline ends. The whole variable domain, remainder taken from reference TRBV5-4 and TRBJ2-7, is ETGVTQSPTHLIKTRGQQVTLRCSSQSGHNTVSWYQQALGQGPQFIFQYYREEENGRGNFPPRFSGLQFPNYSSELNVNALELDDSALYLCASRAGHSYEQYFGPGTRLTVT.

The chain recombines TRBV30 with TRBJ2-7; 11 bases agree with TRBD1. Germline CDR1 reads GTSNPN; CDR2 reads SVGIG (reference sequence). V was clipped by 5 bases and J by 3 bases; unmatched bases: 6. The CDR3 contains 14 residues. The CDR3 nucleotides are TGTGCCTGGGACCCCGGGACAGGGGGCTACGAGCAGTACTTC. Protein sequence: CAWDPGTGGYEQYF.

The gene calls are TRBV19 and TRBJ1-5; unclear D gene. The V gene lost 6 bases and the J gene lost 7 bases, with 7 bases spanning the gap. This CDR3 contains 11 residues. Per germline, CDR1 LNHDA and CDR2 SQIVND (reference sequence). CDR3 protein: CASSDSQPQHF. DNA for the CDR3: TGTGCCAGTAGCGATTCGCAGCCCCAGCATTTT. The entire variable domain, with the rest obtained from reference TRBV19 and TRBJ1-5, is as follows: DGGITQSPKYLFRKEGQNVTLSCEQNLNHDAMYWYRQDPGQGLRLIYYSQIVNDFQKGDIAEGYSVSREKKESFPLTVTSAQKNPTAFYLCASSDSQPQHFGDGTRLSIL.

Here the CDR3 reads CASSSPPSPLHF. DNA for the CDR3: TGTGCCAGCAGCTCTCCCCCTTCACCCCTCCACTTT. The V gene is TRBV9, the J gene TRBJ1-6, with D hard to call. V was shortened by 4 bases and J by 9 bases, with 8 bases between the two germline ends. CDR1 is SGDLS, CDR2 YYNGEE, per germline. This CDR3 has 12 amino acids.

This clone was seen only a few times. This chain links TRBV2 with TRBJ1-1; perhaps TRBD1 as D (5 bases). CDR3 length equals 12 residues. Germline lookup yields CDR1 SNHLY and CDR2 FYNNEI. V was pared by 9 bases and J by 3 bases, with 11 bases between. The DNA for the CDR3 is TGTGCCAGGGGGGGTGAAGACACTGAAGCTTTCTTT. It encodes CARGGEDTEAFF.

The chain recombines TRBV19 with TRBJ1-1, with D perhaps TRBD1 (5 bases). Germline loops: CDR1 LNHDA, CDR2 SQIVND (reference sequence). V lost 4 bases, J lost 0 bases, and 12 bases lay in between. The CDR3 is 15 residues long. The CDR3 here is CASSRSRAMNTEAFF. The CDR3 coding sequence is TGTGCCAGTAGTAGGAGCAGGGCCATGAACACTGAAGCTTTCTTT.

The V and J genes are TRBV9 and TRBJ2-2; 7 nucleotides agree with TRBD1. V lost 4 bases, J lost 4 bases, and 1 base stayed unmatched. CDR3 length: 13 amino acids. CDR1 is SGDLS and CDR2 is YYNGEE in the germline V gene. The CDR3 protein is CASSHRGTGELFF. DNA of the CDR3: TGTGCCAGCAGCCACAGGGGCACCGGGGAGCTGTTTTTT.

The rearrangement uses TRBV4-1 and TRBJ1-1; D is unresolved. This CDR3 region has 14 residues. Germline CDR1 is MGHRA and CDR2 is YSYEKL. Trimming pared 1 base from V and 2 bases from J, leaving 8 bases between. CDR3: CASSQVPLNTEAFF. Here the CDR3 DNA reads TGCGCCAGCAGCCAAGTACCGCTTAACACTGAAGCTTTCTTT.

The V gene is TRBV9, the J gene TRBJ2-7; the match to TRBD1 covers 9 bases. Losses at the gene ends were 3 bases for V and 4 bases for J; bases not matched to a gene: 5. CDR3 size: 14 residues. Per the germline V gene, CDR1 is SGDLS and CDR2 is YYNGEE. The CDR3 DNA sequence: TGTGCCAGCAGCGGGACAGGGGTTGGTTACGAGCAGTACTTC. Translation gives CASSGTGVGYEQYF. Combining the CDR3 with reference TRBV9 and TRBJ2-7 gives the whole variable domain DSGVTQTPKHLITATGQRVTLRCSPRSGDLSVYWYQQSLDQGLQFLIQYYNGEERAKGNILERFSAQQFPDLHSELNLSSLELGDSALYFCASSGTGVGYEQYFGPGTRLTVT.

This chain connects TRBV7-9 to TRBJ2-3; D is undetermined. Trimming shortened V by 2 bases and J by 4 bases, and 7 bases separated the two germline ends. Germline V CDR1 and CDR2: SEHNR, FQNEAQ (reference sequence). This CDR3 spans 13 amino acids. The CDR3 DNA sequence: TGTGCCAGCAGCTTAAGAGTTGCAGATACGCAGTATTTT. It codes for CASSLRVADTQYF.

The rearrangement joins TRBV6-5 to TRBJ2-3, with 11 bases identical to TRBD2. Germline CDR1 reads MNHEY; CDR2 reads SVGAGI. V was pared by 6 bases and J by 6 bases, with 5 bases of the junction left unmatched. The CDR3 is 14 residues long. For the CDR3, the DNA is TGTGCCAGCAGACTCACTAGCGGGGGTGATACGCAGTATTTT. Its translation: CASRLTSGGDTQYF.

By share, this clone counts as medium-sized. This chain joins TRBV6-4 and TRBJ1-1; D ambiguous. The CDR3 spans 14 residues. From germline, CDR1 is MRHNA and CDR2 SNTAGT. V shed 3 bases and J shed 2 bases, with 10 bases lying between them. The CDR3 loop reads CASSDGTANTEAFF. The CDR3 bases are TGTGCCAGCAGTGATGGAACAGCTAACACTGAAGCTTTCTTT.

The chain couples TRBV11-1 to TRBJ2-7; D might be TRBD1 or TRBD2, each matching 5 bases. V was trimmed by 5 bases and J by 4 bases, leaving 12 bases between them. The CDR3 extends over 13 amino acids. Per the germline V gene, CDR1 is SGHAT and CDR2 is FQDESV (reference sequence). CDR3 nucleotide sequence: TGTGCCAGCAGCCAGGGACCGACATACGAGCAGTACTTC. As protein: CASSQGPTYEQYF.

The chain employs TRBV19 and TRBJ2-1, with 11 bases identical to TRBD1. This CDR3 comprises 15 residues. The V gene end was trimmed by 5 bases and the J gene end by 7 bases; junction bases not matched to a gene: 7. Germline V CDR1 and CDR2: LNHDA, SQIVND (reference sequence). As DNA, the CDR3 is TGTGCCAGTAGTGCAACCGGGACAGGGGGGAATGAGCAGTTCTTC. This codes for CASSATGTGGNEQFF.

This chain uses TRBV27 with TRBJ1-5; TRBD1 aligns across 7 bases. The V segment lost 6 bases and the J segment 6 bases; nucleotides outside the gene matches: 11. The germline V gene has CDR1 MNHEY and CDR2 SMNVEV (reference sequence). The CDR3 is 15 amino acids. CDR3 region: CASSPIGGDRQPQHF. CDR3 bases: TGTGCCAGCAGCCCCATAGGGGGCGATCGTCAGCCCCAGCATTTT.

The chain employs TRBV30 and TRBJ2-1; D not certain. This CDR3 comprises 12 residues. Trimming removed 0 bases from V and 8 bases from J, with 8 bases in between. Germline CDR1 and CDR2: GTSNPN and SVGIG (reference sequence). The DNA of the CDR3 is TGTGCCTGGAGTGTGGTAGCTTATGAGCAGTTCTTC. This encodes CAWSVVAYEQFF.

With regard to this clone: Other DNA sequences in the same sample also yield this CDR3. The chain recombines TRBV13 with TRBJ2-2; no firm D call. This CDR3 region has 14 residues. Per germline, CDR1 PRHDT and CDR2 FYEKMQ (reference sequence). Trimming took off 0 bases at V and 6 bases at J, with 8 bases between the two ends. The CDR3 loop is CASSLGGVAGELFF. CDR3 bases: TGTGCCAGCAGCTTAGGGGGTGTGGCCGGGGAGCTGTTTTTT.